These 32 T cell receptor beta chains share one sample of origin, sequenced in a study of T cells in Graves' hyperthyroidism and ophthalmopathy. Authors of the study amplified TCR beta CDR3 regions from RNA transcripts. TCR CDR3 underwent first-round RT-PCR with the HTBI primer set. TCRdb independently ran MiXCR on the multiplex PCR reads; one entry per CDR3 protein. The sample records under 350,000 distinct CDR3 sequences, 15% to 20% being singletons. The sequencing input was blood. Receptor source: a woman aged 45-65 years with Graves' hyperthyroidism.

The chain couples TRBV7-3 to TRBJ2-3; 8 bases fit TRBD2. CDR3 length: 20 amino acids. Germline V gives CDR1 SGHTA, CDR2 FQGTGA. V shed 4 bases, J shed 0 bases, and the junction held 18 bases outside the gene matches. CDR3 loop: CASSYGNSGKYGPSTDTQYF. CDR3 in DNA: TGTGCCAGCAGCTACGGGAATAGCGGGAAATATGGGCCTAGCACAGATACGCAGTATTTT.

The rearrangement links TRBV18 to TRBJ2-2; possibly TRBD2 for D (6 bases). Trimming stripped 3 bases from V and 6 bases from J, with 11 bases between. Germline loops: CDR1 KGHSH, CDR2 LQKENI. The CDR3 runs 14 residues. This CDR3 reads CASSPQGGSGELFF. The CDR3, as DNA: TGTGCCAGCTCACCTCAGGGAGGCTCCGGGGAGCTGTTTTTT.

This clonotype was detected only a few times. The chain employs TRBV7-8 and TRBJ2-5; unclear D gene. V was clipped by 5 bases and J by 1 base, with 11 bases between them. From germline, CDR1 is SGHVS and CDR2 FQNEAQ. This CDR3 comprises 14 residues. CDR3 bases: TGTGCCAGCAGCCCTACGGCGGCCCAAGAGACCCAGTACTTC. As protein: CASSPTAAQETQYF. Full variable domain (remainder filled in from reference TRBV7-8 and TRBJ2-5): GAGVSQSPRYKVAKRGQDVALRCDPISGHVSLFWYQQALGQGPEFLTYFQNEAQLDKSGLPSDRFFAERPEGSVSTLKIQRTQQEDSAVYLCASSPTAAQETQYFGPGTRLLVL.

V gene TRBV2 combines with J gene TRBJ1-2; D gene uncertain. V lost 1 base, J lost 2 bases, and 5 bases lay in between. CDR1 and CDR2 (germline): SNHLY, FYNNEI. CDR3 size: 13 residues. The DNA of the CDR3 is TGTGCCAGCAGTGAAGACAGAAACTATGGCTACACCTTC. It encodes CASSEDRNYGYTF.

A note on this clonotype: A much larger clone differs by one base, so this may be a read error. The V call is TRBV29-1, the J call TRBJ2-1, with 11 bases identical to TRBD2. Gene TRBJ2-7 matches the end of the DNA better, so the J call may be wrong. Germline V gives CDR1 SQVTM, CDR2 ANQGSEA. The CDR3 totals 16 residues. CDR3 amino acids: CSVETWGLAVYNEQYF. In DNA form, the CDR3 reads TGCAGCGTTGAGACCTGGGGACTAGCGGTTTACAATGAGCAGTACTTC.

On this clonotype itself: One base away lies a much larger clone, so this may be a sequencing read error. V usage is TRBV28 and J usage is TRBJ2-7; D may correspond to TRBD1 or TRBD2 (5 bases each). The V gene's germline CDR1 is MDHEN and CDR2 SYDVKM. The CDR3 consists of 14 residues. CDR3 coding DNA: TGTGCCAGCAGTTTAGAGGGGACCGGGGACGAGCAGCACTTC. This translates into CASSLEGTGDEQHF.

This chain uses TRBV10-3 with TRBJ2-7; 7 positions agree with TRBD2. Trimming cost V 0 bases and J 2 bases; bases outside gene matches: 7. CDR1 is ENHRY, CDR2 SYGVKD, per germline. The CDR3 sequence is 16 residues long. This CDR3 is CAISESLGGSAYEQYF. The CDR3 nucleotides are TGTGCCATCAGTGAGTCCCTAGGCGGGAGTGCCTACGAGCAGTACTTC.

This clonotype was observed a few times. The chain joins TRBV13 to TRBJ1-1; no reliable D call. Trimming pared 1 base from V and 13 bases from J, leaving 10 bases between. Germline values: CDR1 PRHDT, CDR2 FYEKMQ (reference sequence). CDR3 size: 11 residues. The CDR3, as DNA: TGTGCCAGCAGCTTAGCGGGGAAGAATTTCTTT. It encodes CASSLAGKNFF.

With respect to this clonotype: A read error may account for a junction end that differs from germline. This CDR3 is CATSGDSIDAGELFF. DNA of the CDR3: TGTGCCACCAGCGGAGACAGTATCGACGCCGGGGAGCTGTTTTTT. The rearrangement joins TRBV15 to TRBJ2-2; D might be TRBD1 (5 bases). Looked up from germline, CDR1 is LNHNV and CDR2 is YYDKDF (reference sequence). CDR3 length equals 15 residues.

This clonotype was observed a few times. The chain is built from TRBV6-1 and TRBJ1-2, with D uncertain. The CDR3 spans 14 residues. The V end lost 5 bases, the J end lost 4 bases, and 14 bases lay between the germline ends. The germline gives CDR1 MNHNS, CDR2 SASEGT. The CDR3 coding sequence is TGTGCCAGCAGTACCCGTCAGGTTTTCTATGGCTACACCTTC. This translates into CASSTRQVFYGYTF.

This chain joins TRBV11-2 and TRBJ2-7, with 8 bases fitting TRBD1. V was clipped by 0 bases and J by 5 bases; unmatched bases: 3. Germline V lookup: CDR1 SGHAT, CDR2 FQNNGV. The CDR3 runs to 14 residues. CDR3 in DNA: TGTGCCAGCAGCTTAGACAGGGGGCAGGACGAGCAGTACTTC. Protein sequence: CASSLDRGQDEQYF.

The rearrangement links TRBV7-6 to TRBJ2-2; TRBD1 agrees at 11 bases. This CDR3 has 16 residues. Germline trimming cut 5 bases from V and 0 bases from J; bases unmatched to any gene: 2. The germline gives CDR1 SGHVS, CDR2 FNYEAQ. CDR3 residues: CASSRGQGANTGELFF. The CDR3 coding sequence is TGTGCCAGCAGCCGGGGACAGGGGGCGAACACCGGGGAGCTGTTTTTT.

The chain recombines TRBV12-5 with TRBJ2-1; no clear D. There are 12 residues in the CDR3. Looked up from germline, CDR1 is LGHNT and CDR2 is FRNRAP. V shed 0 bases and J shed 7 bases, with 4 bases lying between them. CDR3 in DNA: TGTGCTAGTGGTTTGGTAAGGAATGAGCAGTTCTTC. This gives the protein CASGLVRNEQFF.

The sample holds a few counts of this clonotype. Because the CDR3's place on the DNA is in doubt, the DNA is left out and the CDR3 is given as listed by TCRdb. The CDR3 loop reads CASSVGPGQETQYF. The chain combines TRBV6-1 with TRBJ2-5; the DNA was not compared with TRBD1, the D call given in the table. CDR1 MNHNS and CDR2 SASEGT come from the germline V gene. A total of 14 residues make up the CDR3, ends included.

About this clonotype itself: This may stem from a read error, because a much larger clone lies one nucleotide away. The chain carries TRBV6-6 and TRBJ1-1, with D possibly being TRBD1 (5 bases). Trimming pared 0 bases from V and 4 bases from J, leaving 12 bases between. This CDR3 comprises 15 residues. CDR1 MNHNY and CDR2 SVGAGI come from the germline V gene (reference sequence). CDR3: CASSYSGTVITEAFF. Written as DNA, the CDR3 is TGTGCCAGCAGTTACTCGGGGACGGTGATCACTGAAGCTTTCTTT.

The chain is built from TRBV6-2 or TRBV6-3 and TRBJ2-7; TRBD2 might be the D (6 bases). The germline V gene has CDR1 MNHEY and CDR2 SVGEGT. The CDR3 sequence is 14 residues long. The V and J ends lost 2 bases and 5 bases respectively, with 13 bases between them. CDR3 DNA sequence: TGTGCCAGCAGTTACCCGGGACGGAGGGACGAGCAGTACGTC. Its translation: CASSYPGRRDEQYV.

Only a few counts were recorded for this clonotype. The CDR3, as DNA: TGTGCCAGTACCCCCGGGCCAGCGAACACTGAAGCTTTCTTT. Its protein is CASTPGPANTEAFF. The V and J genes are TRBV19 and TRBJ1-1; no clear D. The CDR3 is 14 amino acids. The germline CDR1 and CDR2 sequences are LNHDA and SQIVND (reference sequence). Trimming removed 7 bases from V and 1 base from J, with 13 bases in between.

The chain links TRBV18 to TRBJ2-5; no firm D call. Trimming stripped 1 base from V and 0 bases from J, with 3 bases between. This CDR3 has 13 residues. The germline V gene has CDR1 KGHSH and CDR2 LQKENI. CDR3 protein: CASSPQDQETQYF. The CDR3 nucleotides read TGTGCCAGCTCACCACAAGACCAAGAGACCCAGTACTTC.

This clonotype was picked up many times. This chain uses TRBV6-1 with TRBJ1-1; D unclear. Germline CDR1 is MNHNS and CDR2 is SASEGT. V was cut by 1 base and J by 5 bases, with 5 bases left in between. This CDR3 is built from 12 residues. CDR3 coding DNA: TGTGCCAGCAGTGAAGGCCGGACTGAAGCTTTCTTT. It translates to CASSEGRTEAFF.

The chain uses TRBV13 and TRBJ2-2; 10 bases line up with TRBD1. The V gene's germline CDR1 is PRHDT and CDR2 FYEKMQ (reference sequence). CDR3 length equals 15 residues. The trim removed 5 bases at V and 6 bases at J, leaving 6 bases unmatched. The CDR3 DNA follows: TGTGCCAGCAGCCCTCTTGGACAGGGGGCCGGGGAGCTGTTTTTT. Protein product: CASSPLGQGAGELFF.

Here the CDR3 reads CASSSWTGPYGYTF. The DNA of the CDR3 is TGTGCCAGCAGCTCGTGGACAGGCCCCTATGGCTACACCTTC. V gene TRBV11-1 combines with J gene TRBJ1-2; 7 bases line up with TRBD1. Losses at the gene ends were 4 bases for V and 4 bases for J; bases not matched to a gene: 6. CDR1 and CDR2 from the germline V gene are SGHAT and FQDESV (reference sequence). This CDR3 is 14 amino acids long.

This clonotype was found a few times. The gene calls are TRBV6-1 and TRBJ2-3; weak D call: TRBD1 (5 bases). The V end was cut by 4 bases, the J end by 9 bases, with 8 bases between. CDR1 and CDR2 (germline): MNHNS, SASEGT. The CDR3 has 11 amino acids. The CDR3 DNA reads TGTGCCAGCAGTGGCCAGGGAACGCAGTATTTT. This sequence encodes CASSGQGTQYF.

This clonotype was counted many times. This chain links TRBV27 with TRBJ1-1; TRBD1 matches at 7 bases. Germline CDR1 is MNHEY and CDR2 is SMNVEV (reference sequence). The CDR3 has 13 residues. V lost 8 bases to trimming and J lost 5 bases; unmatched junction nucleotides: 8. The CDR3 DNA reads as TGTGCCAGCGAGGGGGCCGAGGGAACTGAAGCTTTCTTT. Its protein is CASEGAEGTEAFF.

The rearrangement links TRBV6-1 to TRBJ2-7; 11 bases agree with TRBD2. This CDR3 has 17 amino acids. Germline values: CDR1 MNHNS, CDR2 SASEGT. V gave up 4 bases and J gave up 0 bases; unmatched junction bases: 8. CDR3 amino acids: CASSGYLGTSGSYEQYF. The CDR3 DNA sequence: TGTGCCAGCAGTGGGTATTTGGGGACTAGCGGCTCCTACGAGCAGTACTTC.

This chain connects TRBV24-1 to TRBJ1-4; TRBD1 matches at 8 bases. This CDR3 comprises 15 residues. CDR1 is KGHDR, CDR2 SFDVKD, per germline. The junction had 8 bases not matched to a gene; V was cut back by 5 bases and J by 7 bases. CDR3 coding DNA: TGTGCCACCAGTGTTCGACAGGGGTTTGGTGAAAAACTGTTTTTT. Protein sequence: CATSVRQGFGEKLFF.

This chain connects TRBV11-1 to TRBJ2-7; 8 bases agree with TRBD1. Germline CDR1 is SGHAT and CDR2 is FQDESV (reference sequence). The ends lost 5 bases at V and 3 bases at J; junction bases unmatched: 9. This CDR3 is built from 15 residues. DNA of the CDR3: TGTGCCAGCAGCGCTGGACAGGGCGCACTCTACGAGCAGTACTTC. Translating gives CASSAGQGALYEQYF.

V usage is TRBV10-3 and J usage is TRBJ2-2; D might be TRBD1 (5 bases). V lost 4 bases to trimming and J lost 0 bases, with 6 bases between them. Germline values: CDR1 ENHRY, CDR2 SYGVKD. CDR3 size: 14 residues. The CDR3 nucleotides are TGTGCCATCAGTGGGACACCGAACACCGGGGAGCTGTTTTTT. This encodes CAISGTPNTGELFF.

CDR3 sequence reads: CSATNRGVGGASTDTQYF. CDR3 DNA sequence: TGCAGTGCAACGAACAGGGGGGTTGGGGGGGCAAGCACAGATACGCAGTATTTT. The chain joins TRBV20-1 to TRBJ2-3; a weak D match, TRBD1 (8 bases). Germline CDR1 reads DFQATT; CDR2 reads SNEGSKA (reference sequence). Trimming left V 6 bases short and J 0 bases short, with 25 bases between. This CDR3 contains 18 residues.

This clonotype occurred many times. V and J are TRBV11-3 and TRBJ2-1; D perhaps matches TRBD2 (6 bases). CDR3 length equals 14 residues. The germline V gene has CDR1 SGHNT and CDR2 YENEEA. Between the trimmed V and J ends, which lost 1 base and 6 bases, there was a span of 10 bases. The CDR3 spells CASSLGFGGNEQFF. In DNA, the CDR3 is TGTGCCAGCAGCTTAGGGTTCGGGGGCAATGAGCAGTTCTTC.

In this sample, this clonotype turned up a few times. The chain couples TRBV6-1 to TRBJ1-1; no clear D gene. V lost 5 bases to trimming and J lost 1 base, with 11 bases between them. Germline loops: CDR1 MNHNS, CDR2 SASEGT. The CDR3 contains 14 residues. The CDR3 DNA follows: TGTGCCAGCAGTCCCCGACTGGAGAACACTGAAGCTTTCTTT. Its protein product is CASSPRLENTEAFF.

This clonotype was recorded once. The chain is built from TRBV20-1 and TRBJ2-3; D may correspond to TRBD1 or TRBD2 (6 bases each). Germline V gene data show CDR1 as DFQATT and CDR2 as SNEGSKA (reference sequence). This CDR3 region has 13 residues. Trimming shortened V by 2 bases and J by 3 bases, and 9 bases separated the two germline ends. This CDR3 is CSARWRGTDTQYF. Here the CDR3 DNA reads TGCAGTGCTAGATGGAGGGGGACAGATACGCAGTATTTT.

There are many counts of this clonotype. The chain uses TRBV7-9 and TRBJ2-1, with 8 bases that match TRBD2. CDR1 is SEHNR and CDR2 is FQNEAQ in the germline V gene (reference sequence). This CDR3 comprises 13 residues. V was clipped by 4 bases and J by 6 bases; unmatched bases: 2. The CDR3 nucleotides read TGTGCCAGCAGCTCCGCGGGGGGCAATGAGCAGTTCTTC. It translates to CASSSAGGNEQFF.